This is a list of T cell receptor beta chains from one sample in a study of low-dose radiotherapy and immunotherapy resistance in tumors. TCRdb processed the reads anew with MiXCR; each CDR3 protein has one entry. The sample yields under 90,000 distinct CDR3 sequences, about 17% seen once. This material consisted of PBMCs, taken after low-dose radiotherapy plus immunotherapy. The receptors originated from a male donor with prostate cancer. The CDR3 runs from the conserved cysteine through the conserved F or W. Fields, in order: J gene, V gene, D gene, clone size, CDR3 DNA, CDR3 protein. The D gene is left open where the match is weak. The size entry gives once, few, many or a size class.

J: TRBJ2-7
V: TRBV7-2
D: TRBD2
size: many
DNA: TGTGCCAGCAGCTTAGAATCGGGTAGCGGGGCCTACGAGCAGTACTTC
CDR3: CASSLESGSGAYEQYF

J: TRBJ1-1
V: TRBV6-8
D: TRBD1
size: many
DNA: TGTGCCAGCAGTTCCCGACAGGGGGTGAACACTGAAGCTTTCTTT
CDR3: CASSSRQGVNTEAFF

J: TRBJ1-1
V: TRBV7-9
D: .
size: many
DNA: TGTGCCAGCAGCTTAGGGGGGGCCGTGGGGAGGCCTGAAGCTTTCTTT
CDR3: CASSLGGAVGRPEAFF

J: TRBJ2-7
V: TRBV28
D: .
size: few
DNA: TGTGCCAGCAGTTTAACTACTCCCTACGAGCAGTACTTC
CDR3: CASSLTTPYEQYF

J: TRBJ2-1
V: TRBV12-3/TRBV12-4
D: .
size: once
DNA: TGTGCCAGCAGTTTTACTTCTGGAGGGAACAATGAGCAGTTCTTC
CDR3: CASSFTSGGNNEQFF

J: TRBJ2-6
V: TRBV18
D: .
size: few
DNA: TGTGCCAGCTCACCACCCCGCTCTGGGGCCAACGTCCTGACTTTC
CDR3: CASSPPRSGANVLTF

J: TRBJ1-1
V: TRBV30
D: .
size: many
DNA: TGTGCCTGGAGTGTAAGGTCTGAAGCTTTCTTT
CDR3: CAWSVRSEAFF

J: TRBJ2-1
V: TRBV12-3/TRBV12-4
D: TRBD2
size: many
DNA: TGTGCCAGCCTTCTAGCGGGGTCCTACAATGAGCAGTTCTTC
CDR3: CASLLAGSYNEQFF

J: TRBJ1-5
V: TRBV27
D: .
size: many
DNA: TGTGCCAGCAGTACAGGAAGGCCCAATCAGCCCCAGCATTTT
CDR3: CASSTGRPNQPQHF

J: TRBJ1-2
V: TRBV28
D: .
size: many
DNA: TGTGCCAGCAGTTCGGCGGGGGATGGCTACACCTTC
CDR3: CASSSAGDGYTF